The 8 T cell receptor beta chains given below trace back to one sample, sequenced in a study of blood T cell repertoires in COVID-19. Method: immunoSEQ multiplex PCR; TCRdb's copy keeps in-frame clones and lacks some. The sample has around 230,000 clones; roughly four fifths are singletons. Sample: peripheral blood. These receptors all come from an older woman with active or convalescent COVID-19.

This chain joins TRBV11-3 and TRBJ2-7; D is possibly TRBD2 (6 bases). The CDR3 is 12 residues long. Germline V gene sequence: CDR1 SGHNT, CDR2 YENEEA. Trimming left V 1 base short and J 6 bases short, with 7 bases between. The CDR3: CASSLVEGEQYF. CDR3 DNA sequence: TGTGCCAGCAGCTTAGTGGAGGGCGAGCAGTACTTC.

The rearrangement joins TRBV21-1 to TRBJ1-2; the table calls TRBD1, which could not be checked here. TRBV21-1 is labeled a pseudogene. The CDR3 has 14 residues. CDR3 DNA sequence: TGTGCCAGCAGCTATATCGGACAGGGGTATGGCTACACCTTC. It codes for CASSYIGQGYGYTF.

This sequence joins TRBV11-2 and TRBJ1-1; D call uncertain. This CDR3 contains 13 residues. The germline V gene encodes CDR1 SGHAT and CDR2 FQNNGV. V lost 4 bases to trimming and J lost 5 bases, with 11 bases between them. The CDR3 loop reads CASSYSTITEAFF. In DNA, the CDR3 is TGTGCCAGCAGCTATTCAACTATTACTGAAGCTTTCTTT.

V and J are TRBV18 and TRBJ1-5, with unresolved D. The CDR3 has 13 residues. V gave up 6 bases and J gave up 4 bases, with 10 bases separating them. Germline lookup yields CDR1 KGHSH and CDR2 LQKENI. The DNA of the CDR3 is TGTGCCAGCTCTCGCGGGTGGAATCAGCCCCAGCATTTT. Its translation: CASSRGWNQPQHF.

The chain carries TRBV19 and TRBJ1-5; tentative D call: TRBD1 (6 bases). Germline V gene sequence: CDR1 LNHDA, CDR2 SQIVND (reference sequence). The CDR3 consists of 14 residues. V dropped 3 bases and J dropped 5 bases, with 11 bases sitting between them. The CDR3 reads CASSIRTEDQPQHF. The CDR3, as DNA: TGTGCCAGTAGTATCCGGACAGAGGATCAGCCCCAGCATTTT.

V and J are TRBV9 and TRBJ1-3, with TRBD1 identical over 7 bases. This CDR3 region has 15 residues. CDR1 SGDLS and CDR2 YYNGEE come from the germline V gene. The ends lost 6 bases at V and 0 bases at J; junction bases unmatched: 6. DNA of the CDR3: TGTGCCAGCAAGAAACAGGGGCTCTCTGGAAACACCATATATTTT. It specifies CASKKQGLSGNTIYF.

This clone was recorded a few times. The V and J genes are TRBV2 and TRBJ1-2, with D tentatively TRBD1 (6 bases). The CDR3 totals 15 residues. Germline assignment: CDR1 SNHLY and CDR2 FYNNEI. V was pared by 2 bases and J by 2 bases, with 12 bases between. The CDR3 is CASSEQGRGNYGYTF. CDR3 sequence (DNA): TGTGCCAGCAGTGAACAGGGCAGGGGAAACTATGGCTACACCTTC.

The chain uses TRBV11-2 and TRBJ1-2, with D perhaps TRBD1 (5 bases). Trimming left V 4 bases short and J 0 bases short, with 12 bases between. Germline CDR1 SGHAT, CDR2 FQNNGV. The CDR3 extends over 15 amino acids. The CDR3 nucleotides are TGTGCCAGCAGCTCCAGGGCGGGGACTAACTATGGCTACACCTTC. Translated: CASSSRAGTNYGYTF. The full variable domain, in which reference TRBV11-2 and TRBJ1-2 provide the parts outside the CDR3, is EAGVAQSPRYKIIEKRQSVAFWCNPISGHATLYWYQQILGQGPKLLIQFQNNGVVDDSQLPKDRFSAERLKGVDSTLKIQPAKLEDSAVYLCASSSRAGTNYGYTFGSGTRLTVV.